What follows is one T cell receptor beta chain and its context. Its matching antigen is unknown. Germline trimming cut 4 bases from V and 1 base from J; bases unmatched to any gene: 9. Germline CDR1 and CDR2: SGHRS and YFSETQ. CDR3 length equals 17 residues. The data are from a study of cytomegalovirus exposure and HLA in healthy donors. General study findings and limits: A later analysis by the authors found several of the most significant clusters apparently linked to common viral pathogens. Roughly even sequencing depth across donors was the assumption behind the presence/absence analyses.

Amplification used 60 Vbeta primers and 13 Jbeta primers. Clones were read by immunoSEQ multiplex PCR, and TCRdb kept only the in-frame ones, dropping some. The data hold hundreds of thousands of clones, with about 75% observed a single time. The chain has TRBV5-1 and TRBJ2-5; the match to TRBD2 covers 11 bases. The TCR originated in a woman aged 25-40 years in good health and CMV-seronegative. The source material was PBMCs. The CDR3 here is CASSHGGSGGAQETQYF. Here the CDR3 DNA reads TGCGCCAGCAGCCACGGGGGTAGCGGGGGGGCCCAAGAGACCCAGTACTTC.